These 21 T cell receptor beta chains were all obtained from the same sample, sequenced in a study of shared clonotypes between healthy human individuals. Libraries were prepared by immunoSEQ multiplex PCR; TCRdb keeps only in-frame clonotypes and omits some of them. The top ten clones hold more than 1.5% of a sample with approximately 1.9 million clones, around 95% of them seen once. In the naive CD8 group, cells lacked CD45RO and were positively selected for CCR7, so terminally differentiated effector memory CD45RA+ cells were left out. The sequencing input was naive CD8+ T cells from PBMCs. Receptors originate from a man between 18 and 35 years old in good health. Some clones in this sample may be carry-over from other donors' samples.

The chain links TRBV21-1 to TRBJ2-1; the table's D gene call, TRBD1, was not cross checked with the DNA. TRBV21-1 corresponds to a pseudogene. The CDR3 is 15 amino acids. The CDR3 here is CASSPRWASDNEQFF. CDR3 DNA: TGTGCCAGCAGCCCCCGGTGGGCAAGTGATAATGAGCAGTTCTTC.

The chain couples TRBV4-3 to TRBJ2-7, with 8 bases fitting TRBD1. Trimming cost V 2 bases and J 6 bases; bases outside gene matches: 9. Looked up from germline, CDR1 is LGHNA and CDR2 is YSLEER. The CDR3 spans 15 residues. The chain's CDR3 is CASSQLYSGGTEQYF. The CDR3 DNA sequence: TGCGCCAGCAGCCAACTTTACTCAGGGGGCACCGAGCAGTACTTC.

With respect to this clone: Other DNA sequences in this sample translate to the same CDR3. The chain joins TRBV7-9 to TRBJ1-5, with D possibly matching TRBD1 (5 bases). Trimming pared 4 bases from V and 7 bases from J, leaving 8 bases between. CDR1 SEHNR and CDR2 FQNEAQ come from the germline V gene (reference sequence). The CDR3 has 12 residues. DNA for the CDR3: TGTGCCAGCAGCTCAGGGAACCAGCCCCAGCATTTT. It translates to CASSSGNQPQHF.

The count of this clone is one. This rearrangement joins TRBV7-9 to TRBJ2-3; D is perhaps TRBD1 or TRBD2 (6 bases each). The CDR3 sequence is 15 residues long. Germline CDR1 SEHNR, CDR2 FQNEAQ (reference sequence). The V end lost 5 bases, the J end lost 2 bases, and 14 bases lay between the germline ends. CDR3 sequence reads: CASSPVRGHTDTQYF. The DNA for the CDR3 is TGTGCCAGCAGCCCCGTGCGGGGACACACAGATACGCAGTATTTT.

This chain connects TRBV7-9 to TRBJ2-3; 9 positions agree with TRBD2. This CDR3 is 15 amino acids long. After removal of 5 bases from V and 6 bases from J, the junction contained 9 bases not matched to a gene. CDR1 is SEHNR, CDR2 FQNEAQ, per germline (reference sequence). CDR3 in amino acids: CASSLRAGGLDTQYF. CDR3 coding DNA: TGTGCCAGCAGCCTCCGAGCGGGAGGCTTGGATACGCAGTATTTT.

This chain uses TRBV18 with TRBJ2-1; TRBD2 is a possible D gene (6 bases). The V end was cut by 4 bases, the J end by 5 bases, with 18 bases between. The germline V gene encodes CDR1 KGHSH and CDR2 LQKENI. The CDR3 is made up of 16 amino acids. CDR3 DNA sequence: TGTGCCAGCTCACAACTGGGGACTCGCCTGGACAATGAGCAGTTCTTC. Its protein is CASSQLGTRLDNEQFF.

This chain uses TRBV4-2 with TRBJ1-1, with TRBD1 as a possible D gene (6 bases). This CDR3 contains 15 residues. Looked up from germline, CDR1 is LGHNA and CDR2 is YNFKEQ. The V end lost 3 bases, the J end lost 1 base, and 12 bases lay between the germline ends. The CDR3 region is CASSQDEGGNTEAFF. In DNA, the CDR3 is TGTGCCAGCAGCCAGGATGAGGGGGGGAACACTGAAGCTTTCTTT.

V usage is TRBV4-1 and J usage is TRBJ2-7, with D unclear. The CDR3 is made up of 14 amino acids. Germline values: CDR1 MGHRA, CDR2 YSYEKL. Trimming removed 0 bases from V and 7 bases from J, with 13 bases in between. This CDR3 is CASSQDPGVGEQYF. The CDR3 coding sequence is TGCGCCAGCAGCCAAGATCCTGGGGTAGGTGAGCAGTACTTC.

The rearrangement uses TRBV28 and TRBJ1-1, with 7 nucleotides matching TRBD1. The CDR3 is 13 residues long. V gave up 5 bases and J gave up 7 bases; unmatched junction bases: 7. Germline CDR1 and CDR2: MDHEN and SYDVKM. The CDR3 is CASSRGLRIEAFF. In nucleotides, the CDR3 is TGTGCCAGCAGTAGGGGGCTAAGGATTGAAGCTTTCTTT.

The chain has TRBV6-5 and TRBJ2-5, with a weak D call TRBD1 (5 bases). V gave up 1 base and J gave up 1 base, with 10 bases separating them. CDR1 is MNHEY, CDR2 SVGAGI, per germline. The CDR3 contains 15 residues. The CDR3 sequence: CASSYFDSSQETQYF. In DNA form, the CDR3 reads TGTGCCAGCAGTTACTTCGACAGCTCCCAAGAGACCCAGTACTTC.

The chain recombines TRBV27 with TRBJ2-7; 8 nucleotides agree with TRBD1. The V gene end was trimmed by 2 bases and the J gene end by 3 bases; junction bases not matched to a gene: 6. The germline gives CDR1 MNHEY, CDR2 SMNVEV (reference sequence). The CDR3 has 15 residues. The DNA for the CDR3 is TGTGCCAGCAGTTTAATCGGGACAGGAGACTACGAGCAGTACTTC. It yields the protein CASSLIGTGDYEQYF.

V and J are TRBV9 and TRBJ2-1; D gene unclear. The CDR3 length is 15 residues. Germline CDR1 reads SGDLS; CDR2 reads YYNGEE. Trimming removed 0 bases at V and 3 bases at J, with 10 bases between. CDR3 in amino acids: CASSVDGDLYNEQFF. CDR3 DNA sequence: TGTGCCAGCAGCGTAGATGGGGATCTCTACAATGAGCAGTTCTTC.

V gene TRBV5-1 combines with J gene TRBJ1-1; TRBD1 is a possible D gene (6 bases). Germline values: CDR1 SGHRS, CDR2 YFSETQ. The CDR3 loop spans 13 amino acids. Trimming shortened V by 2 bases and J by 6 bases, and 11 bases separated the two germline ends. CDR3 residues: CASSFRGAPEAFF. The DNA of the CDR3 is TGCGCCAGCAGCTTCAGGGGCGCGCCTGAAGCTTTCTTT.

On this clone itself: The same CDR3 arises from other DNA sequences in this sample as well. The V call is TRBV7-9, the J call TRBJ2-7; no definite D call. Germline V gene lookup returns CDR1 SEHNR and CDR2 FQNEAQ (reference sequence). CDR3 length: 12 amino acids. Trimming left V 4 bases short and J 3 bases short, with 7 bases between. CDR3: CASSSSFYEQYF. CDR3 DNA: TGTGCCAGCAGCTCCAGTTTCTACGAGCAGTACTTC.

The V and J genes are TRBV28 and TRBJ2-2; D remains ambiguous. This CDR3 contains 13 residues. Germline V gives CDR1 MDHEN, CDR2 SYDVKM. The V gene lost 2 bases and the J gene lost 5 bases, with 6 bases spanning the gap. CDR3 in DNA: TGTGCCAGCAGTTTAAGGCAGACCGGGGAGCTGTTTTTT. It translates to CASSLRQTGELFF.

The J gene is TRBJ2-1, the V gene TRBV7-2; D uncertain. Trimming took 1 base from V and 3 from J, leaving 10 bases between them. Germline assignment: CDR1 SGHTA and CDR2 FQGNSA. The CDR3 sequence is 15 residues long. The CDR3 sequence is CASSLDGTLYNEQFF. In nucleotides, the CDR3 is TGTGCCAGCAGCTTAGACGGAACCCTCTACAATGAGCAGTTCTTC.

The chain uses TRBV9 and TRBJ2-7; 7 positions match TRBD2. Germline loops: CDR1 SGDLS, CDR2 YYNGEE. This CDR3 comprises 15 residues. With V trimmed by 0 bases and J by 3 bases, 6 bases remained unmatched. CDR3 nucleotide sequence: TGTGCCAGCAGCGTAGGGTGGGGACTAAACTACGAGCAGTACTTC. Protein sequence: CASSVGWGLNYEQYF.

V gene TRBV19 combines with J gene TRBJ1-5; D is undetermined. With 7 bases removed from V and 6 bases from J, the gap between germline ends came to 10 bases. Germline CDR1 reads LNHDA; CDR2 reads SQIVND (reference sequence). The CDR3 runs to 12 residues. The CDR3 DNA follows: TGTGCCAGTAAAGGAAGGAGTCAGCCCCAGCATTTT. Translating it yields CASKGRSQPQHF.

The J gene is TRBJ1-2, the V gene TRBV15, with D unclear. The CDR3 length is 11 residues. Germline V gives CDR1 LNHNV, CDR2 YYDKDF (reference sequence). Trimming removed 7 bases from V and 7 bases from J, with 10 bases in between. The CDR3 nucleotides are TGTGCCACCACCGAAGGTGGTGGCTACACCTTC. This encodes CATTEGGGYTF.

This sequence joins TRBV13 and TRBJ1-4; tentative D call: TRBD1 (6 bases). This CDR3 comprises 17 residues. Germline V gene data show CDR1 as PRHDT and CDR2 as FYEKMQ (reference sequence). V gave up 2 bases and J gave up 8 bases, with 21 bases separating them. CDR3 DNA: TGTGCCAGCAGCTTAAGGGGTCAGGGGTTTAACGGGGAAAAACTGTTTTTT. Translating gives CASSLRGQGFNGEKLFF.

The rearrangement uses TRBV19 and TRBJ1-2, with D maybe TRBD1 (6 bases). Trimming took 6 bases from V and 4 from J, leaving 15 bases between them. The CDR3 is 14 amino acids. CDR1 and CDR2 (germline): LNHDA, SQIVND (reference sequence). CDR3 region: CASSLSLTGYGYTF. The CDR3 bases are TGTGCCAGTAGCCTCTCGTTGACAGGCTATGGCTACACCTTC. The complete variable domain, with remaining parts taken from reference TRBV19 and TRBJ1-2, reads DGGITQSPKYLFRKEGQNVTLSCEQNLNHDAMYWYRQDPGQGLRLIYYSQIVNDFQKGDIAEGYSVSREKKESFPLTVTSAQKNPTAFYLCASSLSLTGYGYTFGSGTRLTVV.